This is a list of T cell receptor beta chains from one sample in a study of blood T cells in healthy people across ages. TCRdb reprocessed the 5' RACE reads via MiXCR and lists one record per CDR3 protein. The sample holds fewer than 1,000,000 distinct CDR3 sequences, 35% to 50% seen once. The sequencing input was blood. These receptors originate from a man older than 75 in good health. The CDR3 runs from the conserved cysteine through the conserved F or W. A D gene is named only where the DNA matches it firmly. Part of the rows lack a size; the others show once, few, many or a class for expanded clones.

>-|TRBJ2-5|TRBV12-3/TRBV12-4|-
CASIFRRGGETQYF
TGTGCCAGCATCTTCCGGAGAGGGGGGGAGACCCAGTACTTC
>few|TRBJ1-1|TRBV7-2|-
CASSPEGRTEAFF
TGTGCCAGCAGCCCGGAGGGGCGCACTGAAGCTTTCTTT
>few|TRBJ2-3|TRBV20-1|-
CSASGRGTNTDTQYF
TGCAGTGCTAGTGGGCGGGGAACTAACACAGATACGCAGTATTTT
>-|TRBJ2-4|TRBV4-3|-
CASSQETQGVTQGIQYF
TGCGCCAGCAGCCAAGAGACTCAGGGAGTTACTCAGGGCATTCAGTACTTC
>-|TRBJ2-7|TRBV20-1|-
CSAQSRGGGSYEQYF
TGCAGTGCTCAATCAAGGGGGGGAGGCTCCTACGAGCAGTACTTC
>few|TRBJ2-1|TRBV7-9|-
CASSLGNREYYNEQFF
TGTGCCAGCAGCTTAGGGAATCGGGAGTATTACAATGAGCAGTTCTTC
>many|TRBJ2-7|TRBV7-8|TRBD2
CASSREEAGGYEQYF
TGTGCCAGCAGCCGTGAGGAAGCGGGAGGTTACGAGCAGTACTTC
>-|TRBJ2-3|TRBV4-3|-
CASSQGLGGIDTQYF
TGCGCCAGCAGCCAAGGTCTGGGTGGAATAGATACGCAGTATTTT
>-|TRBJ2-1|TRBV12-3/TRBV12-4|-
CASSSGFSFSLHSGEGNEQFF
TGTGCCAGCAGTTCGGGTTTCAGCTTCTCCTTGCATAGCGGAGAAGGGAATGAGCAGTTCTTC
>-|TRBJ2-2|TRBV20-1|-
CSARDPGSGTGELFF
TGCAGTGCTAGAGATCCCGGGAGTGGCACCGGGGAGCTGTTTTTT
>-|TRBJ2-5|TRBV20-1|TRBD1
CSASWDSGETQYF
TGCAGTGCCTCGTGGGACAGCGGAGAGACCCAGTACTTC
>few|TRBJ2-3|TRBV5-1|TRBD2
CASSHRLAGPTDTQYF
TGCGCCAGCAGCCACCGACTAGCGGGACCCACAGATACGCAGTATTTT
>few|TRBJ2-2|TRBV7-2|-
CASSAGLTHTGELFF
TGTGCCAGCAGCGCGGGACTCACCCACACCGGGGAGCTGTTTTTT
>few|TRBJ2-1|TRBV20-1|TRBD2
CSARETSGGGNEQFF
TGCAGTGCTAGGGAGACTAGCGGGGGGGGCAATGAGCAGTTCTTC
>-|TRBJ1-2|TRBV19|-
CASSITNYGYTF
TGTGCCAGTAGTATCACTAACTATGGCTACACCTTC
>-|TRBJ1-4|TRBV20-1|-
CSAPVTNEKLFF
TGCAGTGCGCCCGTAACTAATGAAAAACTGTTTTTT
>-|TRBJ1-2|TRBV7-2|-
CASSLAKDGGYTF
TGTGCCAGCAGCTTAGCGAAAGACGGGGGCTACACCTTC
>-|TRBJ2-3|TRBV11-2|TRBD2
CASSWLAGVSDTQYF
TGTGCCAGCAGCTGGCTGGCGGGAGTCTCAGATACGCAGTATTTT
>-|TRBJ2-7|TRBV6-6|-
CARSYSVAGDYEQYF
TGTGCCCGCAGTTACTCAGTGGCAGGGGACTACGAGCAGTACTTC
>-|TRBJ2-7|TRBV11-2|TRBD1
CASSLVGTGAYEQYF
TGTGCCAGCAGCTTAGTCGGGACAGGGGCCTACGAGCAGTACTTC
>-|TRBJ2-5|TRBV7-2|-
CASSLAVKPQETQYF
TGTGCCAGCAGCTTAGCGGTCAAGCCTCAAGAGACCCAGTACTTC
>-|TRBJ1-2|TRBV20-1|-
CSAREGGRSYGYTF
TGCAGTGCTAGAGAGGGGGGGCGGAGCTATGGCTACACCTTC
>-|TRBJ2-1|TRBV10-3|TRBD1
CAISDAGTGNNEQFF
TGTGCCATCAGTGACGCCGGGACAGGGAACAATGAGCAGTTCTTC
>-|TRBJ1-2|TRBV6-5|-
CASSYSKDGGYGYTF
TGTGCCAGCAGTTACTCGAAGGATGGGGGCTATGGCTACACCTTC
>few|TRBJ2-1|TRBV20-1|TRBD2
CSARLAGVNEQFF
TGCAGTGCTAGATTAGCGGGCGTCAATGAGCAGTTCTTC
>-|TRBJ2-7|TRBV10-3|TRBD1
CAIRGQGMEYEQYF
TGTGCCATCAGAGGACAGGGAATGGAATACGAGCAGTACTTC
>-|TRBJ2-3|TRBV4-1|-
CAISQDESGEGTDTQYF
TGCGCCATCAGCCAAGACGAGAGCGGAGAAGGCACAGATACGCAGTATTTT
>-|TRBJ2-7|TRBV13|-
CASSLSQSSYEQYF
TGTGCCAGCAGCTTATCCCAAAGCTCCTACGAGCAGTACTTC
>-|TRBJ2-5|TRBV30|TRBD1
CASGGGTYQETQYF
TGTGCCTCAGGGGGCGGGACGTACCAAGAGACCCAGTACTTC
>few|TRBJ1-1|TRBV29-1|-
CSVGSAGSNTEAFF
TGCAGCGTTGGATCGGCAGGGTCAAACACTGAAGCTTTCTTT
>few|TRBJ2-1|TRBV5-1|-
CASSLPQIDNEQFF
TGCGCCAGCAGCTTGCCGCAGATTGACAATGAGCAGTTCTTC
>-|TRBJ2-5|TRBV24-1|-
CATSETAQETQYF
TGTGCCACCAGTGAGACAGCGCAAGAGACCCAGTACTTC
>-|TRBJ2-5|TRBV2|-
CASAGVRLGYNEQYF
TGTGCCAGCGCCGGCGTGCGGCTGGGTTACAATGAGCAGTACTTC
>-|TRBJ2-7|TRBV20-1|TRBD2
CSAMRLAGVGEQYF
TGCAGTGCTATGAGGCTAGCGGGAGTTGGCGAGCAGTACTTC
>many|TRBJ2-7|TRBV5-1|-
CASSVGGRRYEQYF
TGCGCCAGCAGCGTGGGCGGCAGGAGATACGAGCAGTACTTC
>few|TRBJ2-6|TRBV6-5|-
CASSFEVGANVLTF
TGTGCCAGCAGTTTTGAGGTTGGGGCCAACGTCCTGACTTTC
>many|TRBJ2-7|TRBV4-3|-
CASSQDGSGGIYEQYF
TGCGCCAGCAGCCAAGATGGATCGGGTGGAATCTACGAGCAGTACTTC
>-|TRBJ2-3|TRBV20-1|-
CSARDMTDTQYF
TGCAGTGCTAGAGACATGACAGATACGCAGTATTTT
>-|TRBJ1-1|TRBV7-9|-
CASSTLGAIMNTEAFF
TGTGCCAGCAGCACCCTGGGGGCTATTATGAACACTGAAGCTTTCTTT
>-|TRBJ2-1|TRBV6-5|-
CASSPQQGLEYNEQFF
TGTGCCAGCAGTCCACAGCAGGGGTTGGAGTACAATGAGCAGTTCTTC
>few|TRBJ2-1|TRBV5-1|TRBD2
CASSSPGGRAIDYNEQFF
TGCGCCAGCAGCTCGCCGGGGGGACGTGCAATTGATTACAATGAGCAGTTCTTC
>few|TRBJ2-3|TRBV12-3/TRBV12-4|-
CASRGSGSPFGTDTQYF
TGTGCCAGCAGGGGTAGCGGAAGTCCCTTCGGCACAGATACGCAGTATTTT
>few|TRBJ2-7|TRBV20-1|TRBD1
CSALGTGAYEQYF
TGCAGTGCTTTGGGGACAGGGGCCTACGAGCAGTACTTC
>few|TRBJ2-7|TRBV7-2|TRBD2
CASSFTSGGSYEQYF
TGTGCCAGCAGCTTTACTAGCGGGGGCTCCTACGAGCAGTACTTC
>-|TRBJ2-7|TRBV20-1|-
CSARDWTPSREQYF
TGCAGTGCTAGAGACTGGACCCCTTCGAGGGAGCAGTACTTC